This T cell receptor beta chain came from a study of blood T cell repertoires in COVID-19. Overall study context: Samples representing acute and convalescent COVID-19 were sourced from the United States, Italy and Spain. T cells, B-cell-depleted T cells, or PBMCs provided the cDNA or gDNA that served as material.

V lost 3 bases and J lost 2, with 13 bases in between. The germline gives CDR1 SGHNT, CDR2 YYREEE (reference sequence). The CDR3 is 15 residues long. In the authors' methods: Amplification from reference gene primers served as the basis for estimated nucleated cell counts. Sequenced by immunoSEQ multiplex PCR; TCRdb stores in-frame clones only, minus some. The D gene and trimming were derived from the DNA, and the V and J assignments and clone size from that table. The data show approximately 40,000 clones, with about 90% seen just once and roughly 21% held by the top ten. This clone showed up just once.

The genes are TRBV5-4 and TRBJ2-3; a possible D gene is TRBD1 (6 bases). Sequenced sample: peripheral blood. This receptor was identified in an elderly woman in a cohort sampled during active or convalescent COVID-19. For the CDR3, the DNA is TGTGCCAGCAGCTCCAGAGGGGGTAACACAGATACGCAGTATTTT. Translating it yields CASSSRGGNTDTQYF. The full variable domain, with the rest looked up from reference TRBV5-4 and TRBJ2-3, is ETGVTQSPTHLIKTRGQQVTLRCSSQSGHNTVSWYQQALGQGPQFIFQYYREEENGRGNFPPRFSGLQFPNYSSELNVNALELDDSALYLCASSSRGGNTDTQYFGPGTRLTVL.